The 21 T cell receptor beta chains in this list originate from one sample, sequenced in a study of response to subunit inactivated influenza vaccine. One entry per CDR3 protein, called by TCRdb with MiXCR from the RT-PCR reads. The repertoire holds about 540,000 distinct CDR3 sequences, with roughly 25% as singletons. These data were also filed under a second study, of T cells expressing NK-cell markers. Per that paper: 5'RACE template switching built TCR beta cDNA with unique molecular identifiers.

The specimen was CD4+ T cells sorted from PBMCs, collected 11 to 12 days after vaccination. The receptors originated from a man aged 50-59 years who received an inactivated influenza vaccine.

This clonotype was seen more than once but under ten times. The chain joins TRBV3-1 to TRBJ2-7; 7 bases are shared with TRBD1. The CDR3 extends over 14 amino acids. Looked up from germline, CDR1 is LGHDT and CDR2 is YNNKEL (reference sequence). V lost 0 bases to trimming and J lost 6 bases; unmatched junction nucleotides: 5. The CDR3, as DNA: TGTGCCAGCAGCCAAGACCCAGGGGGTTCCGAGCAGTACTTC. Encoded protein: CASSQDPGGSEQYF.

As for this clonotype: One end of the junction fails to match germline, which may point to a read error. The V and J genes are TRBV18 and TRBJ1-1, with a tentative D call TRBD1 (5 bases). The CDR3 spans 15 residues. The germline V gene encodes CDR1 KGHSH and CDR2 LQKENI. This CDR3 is CASPPPGIGASEAFF. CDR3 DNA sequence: TGTGCCAGCCCACCACCTGGGATAGGGGCGTCTGAAGCTTTCTTT.

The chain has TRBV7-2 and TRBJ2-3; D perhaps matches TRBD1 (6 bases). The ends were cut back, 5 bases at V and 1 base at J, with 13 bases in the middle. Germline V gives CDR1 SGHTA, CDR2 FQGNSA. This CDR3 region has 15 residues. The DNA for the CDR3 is TGTGCCAGCAGCCCCCAGGGGCAGGGCACAGATACGCAGTATTTT. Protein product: CASSPQGQGTDTQYF.

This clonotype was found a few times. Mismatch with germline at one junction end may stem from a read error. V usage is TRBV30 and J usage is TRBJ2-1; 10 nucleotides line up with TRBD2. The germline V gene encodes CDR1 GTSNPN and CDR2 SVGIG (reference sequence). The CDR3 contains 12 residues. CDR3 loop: CAWRAPPGLAKF. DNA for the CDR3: TGTGCCTGGAGGGCTCCCCCGGGACTAGCGAAATTC.

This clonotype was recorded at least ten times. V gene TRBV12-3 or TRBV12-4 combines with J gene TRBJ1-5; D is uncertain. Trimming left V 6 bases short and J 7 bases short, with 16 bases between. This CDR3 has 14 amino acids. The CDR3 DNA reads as TGTGCCAGCAGCCGAACGGGAAGAGTCCAGCCCCAGCATTTT. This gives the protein CASSRTGRVQPQHF.

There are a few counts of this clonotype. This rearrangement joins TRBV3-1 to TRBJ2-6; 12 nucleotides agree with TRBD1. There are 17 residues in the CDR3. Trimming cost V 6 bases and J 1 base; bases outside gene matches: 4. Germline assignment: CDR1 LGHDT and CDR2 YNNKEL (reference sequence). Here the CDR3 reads CASSTGQGASGANVLTF. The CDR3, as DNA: TGTGCCAGCAGTACGGGACAGGGGGCTTCTGGGGCCAACGTCCTGACTTTC.

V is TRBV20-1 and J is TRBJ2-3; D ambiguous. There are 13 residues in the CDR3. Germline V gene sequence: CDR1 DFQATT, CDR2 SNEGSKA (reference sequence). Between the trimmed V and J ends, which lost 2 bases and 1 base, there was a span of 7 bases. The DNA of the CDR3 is TGCAGTGCTAGATTACCTGGCACAGATACGCAGTATTTT. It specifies CSARLPGTDTQYF.

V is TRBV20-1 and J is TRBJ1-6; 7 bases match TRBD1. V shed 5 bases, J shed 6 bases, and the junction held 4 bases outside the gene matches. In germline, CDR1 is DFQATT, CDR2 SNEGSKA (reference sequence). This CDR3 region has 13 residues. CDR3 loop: CSALTGANSPLHF. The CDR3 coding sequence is TGCAGTGCTCTAACAGGGGCTAATTCACCCCTCCACTTT.

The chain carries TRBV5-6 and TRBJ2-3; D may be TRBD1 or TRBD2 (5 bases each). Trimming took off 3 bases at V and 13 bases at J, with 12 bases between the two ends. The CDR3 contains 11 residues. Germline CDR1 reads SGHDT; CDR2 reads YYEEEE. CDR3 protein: CASSSTGTKYF. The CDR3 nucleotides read TGTGCCAGCAGCTCGACCGGGACCAAGTATTTT.

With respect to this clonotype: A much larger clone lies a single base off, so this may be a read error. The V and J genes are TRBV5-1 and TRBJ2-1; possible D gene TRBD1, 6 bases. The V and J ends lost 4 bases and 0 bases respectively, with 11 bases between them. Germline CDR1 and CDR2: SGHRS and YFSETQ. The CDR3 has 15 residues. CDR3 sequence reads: CASSAGQSSYNEQFF. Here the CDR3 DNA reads TGCGCCAGCAGCGCCGGACAGAGCTCCTACAATGAGCAGTTCTTC.

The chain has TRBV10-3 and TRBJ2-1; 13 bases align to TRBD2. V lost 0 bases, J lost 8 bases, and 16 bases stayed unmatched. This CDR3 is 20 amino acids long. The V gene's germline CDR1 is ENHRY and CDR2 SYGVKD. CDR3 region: CAISESSTRLAGGQGDEQFF. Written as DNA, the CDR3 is TGTGCCATCAGTGAGTCGTCGACTAGACTAGCGGGAGGCCAGGGCGATGAGCAGTTCTTC.

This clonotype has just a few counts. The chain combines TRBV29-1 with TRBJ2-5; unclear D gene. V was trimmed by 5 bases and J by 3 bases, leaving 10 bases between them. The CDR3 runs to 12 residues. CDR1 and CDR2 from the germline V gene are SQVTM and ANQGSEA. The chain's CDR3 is CSVFPGEETQYF. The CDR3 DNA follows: TGCAGCGTTTTCCCGGGTGAAGAGACCCAGTACTTC.

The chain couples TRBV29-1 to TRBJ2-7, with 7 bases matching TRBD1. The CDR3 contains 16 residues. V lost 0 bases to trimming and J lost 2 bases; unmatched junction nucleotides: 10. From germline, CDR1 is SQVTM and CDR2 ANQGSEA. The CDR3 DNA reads TGCAGCGTTGAAGAAAAACAGGGGTCTGCTCCCTACGAGCAGTACTTC. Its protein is CSVEEKQGSAPYEQYF.

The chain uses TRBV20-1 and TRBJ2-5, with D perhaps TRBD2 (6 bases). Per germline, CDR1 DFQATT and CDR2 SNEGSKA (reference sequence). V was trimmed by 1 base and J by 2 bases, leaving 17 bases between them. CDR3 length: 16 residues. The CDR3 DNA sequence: TGCAGTGCTAGAGCTTTGGGAGGACTGAAACAAGAGACCCAGTACTTC. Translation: CSARALGGLKQETQYF.

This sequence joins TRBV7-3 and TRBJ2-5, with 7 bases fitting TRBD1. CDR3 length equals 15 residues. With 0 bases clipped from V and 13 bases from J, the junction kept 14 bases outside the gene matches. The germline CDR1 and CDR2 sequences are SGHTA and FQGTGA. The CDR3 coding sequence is TGTGCCAGCAGCTTAACAGGGGGCGCGGGTGGGCTTTCGTACTTC. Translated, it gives CASSLTGGAGGLSYF.

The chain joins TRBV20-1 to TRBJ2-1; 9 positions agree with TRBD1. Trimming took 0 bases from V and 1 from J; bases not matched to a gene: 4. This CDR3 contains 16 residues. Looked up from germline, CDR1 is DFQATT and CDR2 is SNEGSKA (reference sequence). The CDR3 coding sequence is TGCAGTGCTAGAGATGCTGGACAGGGGTCCTACAATGAGCAGTTCTTC. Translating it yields CSARDAGQGSYNEQFF.

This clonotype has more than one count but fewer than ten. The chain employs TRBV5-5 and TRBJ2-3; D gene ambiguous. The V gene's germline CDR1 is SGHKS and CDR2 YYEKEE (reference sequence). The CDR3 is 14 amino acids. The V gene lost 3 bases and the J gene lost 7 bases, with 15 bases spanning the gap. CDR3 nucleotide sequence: TGTGCCAGCAGCTCTGCACGAGCGCGGAATACGCAGTATTTT. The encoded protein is CASSSARARNTQYF.

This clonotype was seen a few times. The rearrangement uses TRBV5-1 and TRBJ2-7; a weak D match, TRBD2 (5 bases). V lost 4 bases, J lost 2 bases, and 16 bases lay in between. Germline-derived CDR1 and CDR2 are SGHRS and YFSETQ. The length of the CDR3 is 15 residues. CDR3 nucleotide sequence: TGCGCCAGCAGCCCTGGAGGCCCCGAGACCTACGAGCAGTACTTC. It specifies CASSPGGPETYEQYF. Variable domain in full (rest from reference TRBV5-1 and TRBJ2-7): KAGVTQTPRYLIKTRGQQVTLSCSPISGHRSVSWYQQTPGQGLQFLFEYFSETQRNKGNFPGRFSGRQFSNSRSEMNVSTLELGDSALYLCASSPGGPETYEQYFGPGTRLTVT.

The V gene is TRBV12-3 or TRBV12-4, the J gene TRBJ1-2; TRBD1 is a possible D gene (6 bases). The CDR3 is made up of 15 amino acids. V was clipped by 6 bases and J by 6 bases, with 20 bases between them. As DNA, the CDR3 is TGTGCCAGCAGGCCCACCGATAGGGGGGCTAATGGCTACACCTTC. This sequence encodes CASRPTDRGANGYTF.

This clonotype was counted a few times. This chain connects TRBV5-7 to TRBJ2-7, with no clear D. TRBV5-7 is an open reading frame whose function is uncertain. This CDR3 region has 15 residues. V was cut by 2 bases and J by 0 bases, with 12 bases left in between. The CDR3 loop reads CASSFIQASSYEQYF. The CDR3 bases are TGTGCCAGCAGCTTTATTCAGGCTAGCTCCTACGAGCAGTACTTC.

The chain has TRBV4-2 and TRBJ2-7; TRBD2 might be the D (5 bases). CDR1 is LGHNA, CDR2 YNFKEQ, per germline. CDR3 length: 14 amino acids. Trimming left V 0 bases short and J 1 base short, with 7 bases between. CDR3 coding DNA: TGTGCCAGCAGCCAAGAGGGCGGGTCCTACGAGCAGTACTTC. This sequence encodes CASSQEGGSYEQYF.